This record covers a single T cell receptor beta chain. What antigen it recognizes has not been identified. No base-level quality is on record; no much larger clone is a single base apart. This entry belongs to a study of cytotoxic CD8 clonotypes in ibrutinib-treated CLL (dated by TCRdb to the early 2020s). At the level of the whole study: The cohort was composed of some ten relapsed/refractory and approximately 14 treatment-naive patients; IGHV unmutated status was identified in 17 patients. Every remission and progressive disease sample was obtained while ibrutinib was still being received by the patients. Cryopreserved peripheral blood mononuclear cells were obtained before treatment, at response, and at either sustained remission or disease progression. Response samples were obtained after a median of 12 months of treatment, with a range of about 6 to 40 months. Longitudinal samples were obtainable from about 30% of the roughly 86 participants in the trial. On average, each sample had roughly 230,000 productive templates and 96,000 or so productive rearrangements. Partial responses were observed in about 25 patients and complete responses in 2; after a median follow-up of about 69 months, remission was maintained in 14 patients and progression was observed in some 12.

On a MiSeq, deep resolution sequencing aimed for a depth between 1 in 1 million and 1 in 200,000 T cells, with each clonotype covered 10x on average. The immunoSEQ hsTCRB Kit was used to generate the TCR beta libraries. In the original analysis: ImmunoSEQ Data Assistant and ImmunoSEQ Analyzer were used for data analysis, and V, D and J genes were assigned according to IMGT definitions. Clonality, which ranges from 0 to 1, was calculated by subtracting the normalized Shannon entropy of productive rearrangement frequencies from one. Only overrepresented clonotypes making up at least 0.05% of the repertoire of each patient were included in the public clonotype analysis. Fewer than 15 age-matched healthy donor repertoires from immuneACCESS served as clonality controls. In TCRdb, the immuneACCESS table is reduced to in-frame sequences with V and J assigned. These tables do not hold every clone; where another copy was compared, an unresolved V gene accounts for under half, and the others remain unexplained. The D gene and trimming were derived from the DNA, and the V and J assignments and clone size from that table. The table for this sample lists some 46,000 clones; around 68% of them were counted only once. 9.5% to 15% of the sample lies in the top ten.

Read against the paper, the sample's time point label means: approximately eleven months on ibrutinib. For TCR beta library preparation, roughly 2.2 micrograms of genomic DNA were isolated from cryopreserved PBMCs. High-throughput TCR beta sequencing was performed on longitudinal blood samples from CLL patients receiving ibrutinib monotherapy. The patients took part in an open-label, single-center phase 2 trial of ibrutinib monotherapy. Overall study results and their limits: Baseline clonality exceeded that of age-matched healthy donors and correlated strongly with circulating CD8+ T-cell counts. Public clonotypes were rare and either shrank or stayed stable during treatment, and the rise in clonality at ibrutinib response reflected expansion of private clonotypes. Clonality increased at ibrutinib response, stayed stable in sustained remission, and fell back toward baseline at progression. Sustained-remission and progressing patients did not have matched sampling times, and lymph node repertoires were not examined.

The CDR3 spans 16 residues, from the cysteine through the phenylalanine. Only the CDR3 part of the read is kept: 48 bases, read in frame from the first base. CDR1 and CDR2, looked up from the germline V gene, are SGHRS and YFSETQ. Trimming takes 3 bases off V and 0 bases off J; junction bases not matched to a gene: 3. Here the chain combines TRBV5-1 and TRBJ2-6, and 7 bases in between align with TRBD2. The source of this sequence is a human donor with chronic lymphocytic leukemia. Sequencing was performed on PBMCs, taken after 12 months of ibrutinib treatment. CDR3 region: CASSWGGSSGANVLTF. The nucleotide sequence is TGCGCCAGCAGCTGGGGGGGAAGCTCTGGGGCCAACGTCCTGACTTTC. The reference TRBV5-1 and TRBJ2-6 proteins fill in what lies around the CDR3, so the full variable domain reads KAGVTQTPRYLIKTRGQQVTLSCSPISGHRSVSWYQQTPGQGLQFLFEYFSETQRNKGNFPGRFSGRQFSNSRSEMNVSTLELGDSALYLCASSWGGSSGANVLTFGAGSRLTVL.